This TCR beta chain was retrieved from a study of blood T cells in healthy people across ages (dated by TCRdb to the mid-2010s). With regard to the full study: In model experiments, template switching captured roughly one uniquely barcoded TCR beta cDNA molecule for every two T cells. Age-related changes in TCR beta repertoire diversity were measured in the study by deep sequencing normalized with unique cDNA molecular identifiers. The donors were split into four age groups: young (average 16 years), middle-aged (39), aged (about 62) and long-lived (approximately 80). Donors of different ages were randomly distributed across sequencing lanes to avoid experimental bias. The study analyzed two additional independent replicas of 1 million unique cDNA reads from the same blood draw for two donors, one aged 18 to 29 and one aged 80 or older.

Library construction relied on 5' RACE. The data were produced on an Illumina HiSeq 2500. The second PCR ran for about 7 to 11 cycles and used a J-beta primer mix along with a sample-barcoded 5' primer. A template-switch 5' adaptor carrying 12 random nucleotides introduced a unique molecular identifier onto each TCR beta cDNA molecule. At least 3 million CDR3-containing paired-end reads were obtained from each sample. All of the RNA was converted into first-strand cDNA using the Mint cDNA synthesis kit, with a TRBC-specific oligonucleotide serving as the primer. Following uracil-DNA glycosylase treatment, all cDNA underwent a first 18-cycle PCR with the universal primers M1SS and BC2_uni_R. Per the source publication's procedure: Normalization of each sample was performed by random selection of 1 million high-quality reads, each carrying a distinct molecular identifier. Instead of being binned into consensus sequences, reads that shared molecular identifiers were thrown out. MiTCR, with a Q25 quality threshold and the strictest error-elimination algorithm, was used for CDR3 identification, clonotype clustering and error correction. A nonparametric unseen species model with Euler transformation was used to estimate a lower bound on total TCR beta diversity. TCRdb reanalyzed the raw reads on its own, using fastp at Q25 for trimming and MiXCR for clone calling, and kept in-frame beta chains. Every distinct CDR3 protein forms one entry, paired with its most common genes and DNA. TCRdb's processing, not the authors' own work, is the source of the V and J calls. Present in this sample are over a million distinct CDR3 sequences, more than 35% of which were seen just once. The top ten constitute 18% of the sample.

The donors were a few dozen Caucasian individuals from Russia, aged roughly 6 to 90 years, who were systemically healthy. Ten milliliters of peripheral blood were drawn from each donor into EDTA-treated Vacutainer tubes. Ficoll-Paque density-gradient centrifugation was used to isolate PBMCs, with at least 6 million per sample. Total RNA, at least 5 micrograms per sample, was extracted from PBMCs with Trizol reagent. The percentages of naive CD45RAhigh/CD27high T cells were determined by flow cytometry on a PBMC aliquot from every donor. For this clonotype: It lacks a known antigen. The sample holds no much larger clone one base away, and base qualities are not on file.

Results the study describes overall, beyond this receptor: There was a strong correlation between observed TCR beta diversity and the percentage of naive T cells measured by flow cytometry. The CMV infection status of donors was not known, potentially confounding age-related changes in expanded clonotypes. Since profiling was done on bulk unsorted PBMCs, naive and antigen-experienced compartments could not be conclusively compared. Compared with the aged group, the long-lived group had more naive CD4+ T cells, fewer expanded clones and increased TCR diversity, a pattern suggesting age selection. Estimates of total diversity based on one million sequenced T cells were considered lower bounds and underestimates. Observed TCR beta diversity per million T cells fell roughly linearly with age, and a significant reduction was already apparent by age roughly 40.

The junction carries 8 bases between V and J, which are trimmed by 4 bases and 5 bases respectively. CDR1 is given as SQVTM and CDR2 as ANQGSEA, both from the germline V gene. Counted from cysteine to phenylalanine, this CDR3 has 11 amino acids. Only CDR3 DNA remains: 33 bases, in frame from the first base. Sequenced: blood. The chain links TRBV29-1 with TRBJ1-1; a confident D gene designation cannot be given. The clonotype was recovered from a woman aged 55 to 70 in good health. The CDR3 has the sequence CSVAFRTEAFF. DNA sequence: TGCAGCGTTGCTTTCCGGACTGAAGCTTTCTTT. The CDR3, completed at both ends by the reference TRBV29-1 and TRBJ1-1 genes, gives the full variable domain SAVISQKPSRDICQRGTSLTIQCQVDSQVTMMFWYRQQPGQSLTLIATANQGSEATYESGFVIDKFPISRPNLTFSTLTVSNMSPEDSSIYLCSVAFRTEAFFGQGTRLTVV.